These 10 T cell receptor beta chains came from one sample sequenced in a study of cytomegalovirus exposure and HLA in healthy donors. Vbeta (60) and Jbeta (13) primers were used in the PCR. Using immunoSEQ multiplex PCR, the repertoire was profiled, and TCRdb retains in-frame clones only, with some absent. Counted here are approximately 200,000 clones, approximately 87% occurring once; the ten biggest clones make up about 1.2%. Specimen: PBMCs. These receptors all come from a human donor in good health.

About this clone: At one of its ends the junction is not consistent with the germline gene, which may arise from a read error. The same CDR3 is also encoded by other DNA sequences in this sample. The chain is built from TRBV30 and TRBJ1-4; D possibly corresponds to TRBD1 (6 bases). Germline CDR1 is GTSNPN and CDR2 is SVGIG (reference sequence). There are 14 residues in the CDR3. The CDR3 spells CAWNLQGRREKLFF. For the CDR3, the DNA is TGTGCCTGGAACCTACAGGGAAGGCGCGAAAAGCTGTTTTTT.

The chain uses TRBV11-1 and TRBJ2-1, with TRBD2 matching over 8 bases. The V segment lost 5 bases and the J segment 7 bases; nucleotides outside the gene matches: 7. This CDR3 spans 14 amino acids. Per the germline V gene, CDR1 is SGHAT and CDR2 is FQDESV (reference sequence). The CDR3: CASSGSGSRNEQFF. The CDR3 DNA follows: TGTGCCAGCAGCGGCAGCGGGAGCCGTAATGAGCAGTTCTTC.

The chain combines TRBV5-1 with TRBJ2-1; TRBD2 matches at 14 bases. The CDR3 loop spans 15 amino acids. The trim removed 3 bases at V and 12 bases at J, leaving 8 bases unmatched. Germline-derived CDR1 and CDR2 are SGHRS and YFSETQ. CDR3 residues: CASSSGTSGSLGQFF. In DNA form, the CDR3 reads TGCGCCAGCAGCTCCGGGACTAGCGGGAGCCTGGGGCAGTTCTTC. Combining the CDR3 with reference TRBV5-1 and TRBJ2-1 gives the whole variable domain KAGVTQTPRYLIKTRGQQVTLSCSPISGHRSVSWYQQTPGQGLQFLFEYFSETQRNKGNFPGRFSGRQFSNSRSEMNVSTLELGDSALYLCASSSGTSGSLGQFFGPGTRLTVL.

The V and J genes are TRBV19 and TRBJ2-2; 13 bases fit TRBD2. Germline CDR1 and CDR2: LNHDA and SQIVND (reference sequence). J gave up 5 bases and V 6 bases, and 6 bases lay outside the gene matches. The CDR3 runs to 16 residues. The CDR3 DNA reads TGTGCCAGTAGCGTCGGACTAGCGGGAGTGACCGGGGAGCTGTTTTTT. It translates to CASSVGLAGVTGELFF.

This chain uses TRBV6-5 with TRBJ2-7; D call uncertain. The CDR3 totals 13 residues. Germline V gene data show CDR1 as MNHEY and CDR2 as SVGAGI. V lost 2 bases, J lost 6 bases, and 11 bases lay in between. Here the CDR3 DNA reads TGTGCCAGCAGTTACCGGCCCAGACTCGAGCAGTACTTC. Its translation is CASSYRPRLEQYF.

The genes are TRBV5-1 and TRBJ1-3; 9 positions agree with TRBD1. This CDR3 contains 16 residues. Germline V gene sequence: CDR1 SGHRS, CDR2 YFSETQ. V was pared by 3 bases and J by 2 bases, with 6 bases of the junction left unmatched. CDR3 amino acids: CASSSGQGIAGNTIYF. The CDR3 DNA follows: TGCGCCAGCAGCTCGGGACAGGGAATTGCTGGAAACACCATATATTTT.

This clone showed up just once. This chain links TRBV2 with TRBJ2-7, with 9 bases lining up with TRBD2. Germline values: CDR1 SNHLY, CDR2 FYNNEI. The CDR3 sequence is 14 residues long. The junction had 5 bases not matched to a gene; V was cut back by 6 bases and J by 2 bases. This chain's CDR3 is CASRASGTPYEQYF. The CDR3 nucleotides are TGTGCCAGCAGAGCTAGCGGGACGCCCTACGAGCAGTACTTC.

Only one count was recorded for this clone. This chain links TRBV4-2 with TRBJ2-7; 8 nucleotides align to TRBD2. Germline values: CDR1 LGHNA, CDR2 YNFKEQ. This CDR3 spans 17 amino acids. The ends lost 0 bases at V and 0 bases at J; junction bases unmatched: 7. For the CDR3, the DNA is TGTGCCAGCAGCCAAGATCGTGGAGCGGGGGTCTCCTACGAGCAGTACTTC. Translated, it gives CASSQDRGAGVSYEQYF.

This clone was seen only once. The chain employs TRBV9 and TRBJ2-3; 9 bases map to TRBD2. The germline CDR1 and CDR2 sequences are SGDLS and YYNGEE. CDR3 length: 16 amino acids. Unmatched junction bases numbered 3, after V lost 0 bases and J lost 1 base. CDR3 in amino acids: CASSVVREGGTDTQYF. The CDR3 nucleotides read TGTGCCAGCAGCGTAGTGCGGGAGGGGGGCACAGATACGCAGTATTTT.

The V and J genes are TRBV29-1 and TRBJ2-5; TRBD1 matches 9 bases. The J call may be wrong; the DNA end is better matched by TRBJ2-7. This CDR3 comprises 15 residues. CDR1 is SQVTM, CDR2 ANQGSEA, per germline. Written as DNA, the CDR3 is TGCAGCGTCCGATCCCAACAGGGGGCGAACTACGAGCAGTACTTC. Its translation: CSVRSQQGANYEQYF.